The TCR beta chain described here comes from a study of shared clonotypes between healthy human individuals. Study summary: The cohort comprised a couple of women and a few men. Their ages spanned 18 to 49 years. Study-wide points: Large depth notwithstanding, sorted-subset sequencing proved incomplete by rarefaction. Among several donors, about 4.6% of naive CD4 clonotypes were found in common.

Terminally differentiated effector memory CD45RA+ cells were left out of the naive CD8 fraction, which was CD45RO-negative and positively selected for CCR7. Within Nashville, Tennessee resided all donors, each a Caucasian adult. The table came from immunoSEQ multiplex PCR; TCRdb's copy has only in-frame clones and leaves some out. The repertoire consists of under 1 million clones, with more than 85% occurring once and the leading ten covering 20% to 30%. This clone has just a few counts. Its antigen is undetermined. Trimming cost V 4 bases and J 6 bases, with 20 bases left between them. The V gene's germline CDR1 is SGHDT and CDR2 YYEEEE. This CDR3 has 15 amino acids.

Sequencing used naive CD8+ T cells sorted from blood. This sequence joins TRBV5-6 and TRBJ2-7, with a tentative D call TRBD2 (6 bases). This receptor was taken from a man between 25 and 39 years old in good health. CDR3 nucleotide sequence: TGTGCCAGCAGCCTCTCGTGGGGGGAGCTGGGCGAGCAGTACTTC. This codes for CASSLSWGELGEQYF.